Shown below are 3 T cell receptor beta chains from a single sample sequenced in a study of graft-versus-host responses after intestinal transplantation. Investigators plated approximately 200,000 CFSE-labeled responder cells together with approximately 200,000 irradiated stimulator cells labeled with violet dye. The repertoire was sequenced with immunoSEQ multiplex PCR; TCRdb's copy has only in-frame clones and lacks some. The table includes more than 12,000 clones, around two fifths detected once. The source material was alloreactive CD8+ T cells from a mixed lymphocyte reaction culture, sampled before intestinal transplant. The sample's subset: CFSE-low proliferating T cells sorted from roughly 6-day pre-transplant mixed lymphocyte reaction (GvH or HvG direction). The receptors stem from a human patient who received an intestinal transplant.

A single count supports this clone. This chain links TRBV5-1 with TRBJ2-3; possibly TRBD1 for D (6 bases). Germline assignment: CDR1 SGHRS and CDR2 YFSETQ. Trimming took 0 bases from V and 2 from J, leaving 10 bases between them. The CDR3 is made up of 15 amino acids. In DNA form, the CDR3 reads TGCGCCAGCAGCTTGGAGGGACACCTCACAGATACGCAGTATTTT. This gives the protein CASSLEGHLTDTQYF.

The J gene is TRBJ1-4, the V gene TRBV6-6; D is perhaps TRBD1 (6 bases). Per the germline V gene, CDR1 is MNHNY and CDR2 is SVGAGI (reference sequence). V shed 2 bases and J shed 10 bases, with 11 bases lying between them. CDR3 length: 13 residues. CDR3 in amino acids: CASSYDGGGKLFF. CDR3 sequence (DNA): TGTGCCAGCAGTTACGATGGGGGCGGAAAACTGTTTTTT.

This clone was observed a handful of times. The gene calls are TRBV28 and TRBJ1-1, with 9 bases aligning to TRBD1. Germline assignment: CDR1 MDHEN and CDR2 SYDVKM. Trimming cost V 9 bases and J 4 bases; bases outside gene matches: 6. The CDR3 loop spans 13 amino acids. For the CDR3, the DNA is TGTGCCAGAAACAGGGGGCATGTCACTGAAGCTTTCTTT. Translating gives CARNRGHVTEAFF. Drawing the rest from reference TRBV28 and TRBJ1-1, the complete variable domain is DVKVTQSSRYLVKRTGEKVFLECVQDMDHENMFWYRQDPGLGLRLIYFSYDVKMKEKGDIPEGYSVSREKKERFSLILESASTNQTSMYLCARNRGHVTEAFFGQGTRLTVV.